Presented here are 30 T cell receptor beta chains from one specimen sequenced in a study of cytomegalovirus exposure and HLA in healthy donors. PCR was performed using 60 Vbeta and 13 Jbeta primers. Measured with immunoSEQ multiplex PCR; TCRdb has only the in-frame clones, and not every one. The data hold 130,000 or so clones, with just under 75% observed a single time. Sequenced input: PBMCs. These receptors were collected from a man between 35 and 55 years old in good health and CMV-seropositive.

The J gene is TRBJ1-1, the V gene TRBV7-8; TRBD1 is a possible D gene (6 bases). The germline V gene encodes CDR1 SGHVS and CDR2 FQNEAQ. V was cut by 1 base and J by 8 bases, with 17 bases left in between. This CDR3 has 15 amino acids. This CDR3 reads CASSLVSQGQGEAFF. The CDR3 DNA sequence: TGTGCCAGCAGCTTAGTATCGCAGGGACAAGGGGAAGCTTTCTTT.

Worth noting for this clone: The sample holds other DNA sequences that translate to the same CDR3. The chain couples TRBV7-8 to TRBJ1-2; D is possibly TRBD1 (5 bases). The germline V gene has CDR1 SGHVS and CDR2 FQNEAQ. V was cut by 3 bases and J by 5 bases, with 13 bases left in between. This CDR3 has 14 residues. The chain's CDR3 is CASSLGQGNYGYTF. CDR3 sequence (DNA): TGTGCCAGCAGCTTGGGCCAGGGAAATTATGGCTACACCTTC.

This chain joins TRBV9 and TRBJ2-5, with 8 positions matching TRBD1. Per the germline V gene, CDR1 is SGDLS and CDR2 is YYNGEE. Trimming took 0 bases from V and 4 from J; bases not matched to a gene: 5. This CDR3 is built from 15 residues. The DNA of the CDR3 is TGTGCCAGCAGCGTAGGGACAGGGAAGGGAGAGACCCAGTACTTC. Its protein product is CASSVGTGKGETQYF. Based on the CDR3 plus reference TRBV9 and TRBJ2-5, the full variable domain is DSGVTQTPKHLITATGQRVTLRCSPRSGDLSVYWYQQSLDQGLQFLIQYYNGEERAKGNILERFSAQQFPDLHSELNLSSLELGDSALYFCASSVGTGKGETQYFGPGTRLLVL.

The V call is TRBV16, the J call TRBJ2-1; possibly TRBD2 for D (6 bases). Trimming removed 5 bases at V and 2 bases at J, with 16 bases between. The CDR3 loop spans 16 amino acids. Germline V lookup: CDR1 KGHSY, CDR2 FQNENV. CDR3 in DNA: TGTGCCAGCAGCGACCCGAGGGACTGGGCCTACAATGAGCAGTTCTTC. Protein sequence: CASSDPRDWAYNEQFF.

This chain connects TRBV6-1 to TRBJ2-1; TRBD1 matches 9 bases. This CDR3 region has 15 residues. The germline V gene has CDR1 MNHNS and CDR2 SASEGT. The V segment lost 5 bases and the J segment 5 bases; nucleotides outside the gene matches: 7. DNA of the CDR3: TGTGCCAGCAGTATACTAGGGGACAGGGACAATGAGCAGTTCTTC. As protein: CASSILGDRDNEQFF.

The V gene is TRBV19, the J gene TRBJ2-7, with D possibly matching TRBD1 (6 bases). Germline assignment: CDR1 LNHDA and CDR2 SQIVND (reference sequence). The germline V and J ends were trimmed by 0 bases and 0 bases, with 9 bases remaining between them. This CDR3 has 15 amino acids. DNA of the CDR3: TGTGCCAGTAGTATAGATAAAGGGGGCTCCTACGAGCAGTACTTC. Residues: CASSIDKGGSYEQYF. Based on the CDR3 plus reference TRBV19 and TRBJ2-7, the full variable domain is DGGITQSPKYLFRKEGQNVTLSCEQNLNHDAMYWYRQDPGQGLRLIYYSQIVNDFQKGDIAEGYSVSREKKESFPLTVTSAQKNPTAFYLCASSIDKGGSYEQYFGPGTRLTVT.

This clone turned up a few times. The gene calls are TRBV5-1 and TRBJ2-4; the D is unclear. The CDR3 contains 13 residues. Germline V gene sequence: CDR1 SGHRS, CDR2 YFSETQ. V lost 0 bases and J lost 5, with 6 bases in between. DNA for the CDR3: TGCGCCAGCAGCTTGGCCCTTCAAAACATTCAGTACTTC. Encoded protein: CASSLALQNIQYF.

In this sample, this clone turned up once. The chain employs TRBV18 and TRBJ1-1, with no clear D. Trimming left V 1 base short and J 2 bases short, with 5 bases between. The length of the CDR3 is 13 residues. The V gene's germline CDR1 is KGHSH and CDR2 LQKENI. In nucleotides, the CDR3 is TGTGCCAGCTCACCACTCAGTAACACTGAAGCTTTCTTT. As protein: CASSPLSNTEAFF.

This clone occurred a few times. Written as DNA, the CDR3 is TGTGCCAGCAGCTTCGCAGGGTTGGGTACCGGGGAGCTGTTTTTT. Amino acids: CASSFAGLGTGELFF. The rearrangement links TRBV5-4 to TRBJ2-2; the D gene is possibly TRBD1 (5 bases). This CDR3 contains 15 residues. V lost 2 bases to trimming and J lost 5 bases, with 13 bases between them. Germline CDR1 SGHNT, CDR2 YYREEE (reference sequence).

This clone was counted only a few times. This chain uses TRBV10-3 with TRBJ2-5, with a possible D match to TRBD2 (5 bases). The J call may be wrong; the DNA end is better matched by TRBJ2-7. This CDR3 contains 11 residues. Germline V lookup: CDR1 ENHRY, CDR2 SYGVKD. The CDR3 DNA is TGTGCCATCATGAGGGAAGGCGAGCAGTACTTC. It codes for CAIMREGEQYF.

The V gene is TRBV2, the J gene TRBJ1-2; D is perhaps TRBD1 (6 bases). Germline assignment: CDR1 SNHLY and CDR2 FYNNEI. The CDR3 has 12 amino acids. V shed 4 bases and J shed 7 bases, with 10 bases lying between them. CDR3 sequence (DNA): TGTGCCAGCAGTGTCTTGGACAGTGGCTACACCTTC. It is translated as CASSVLDSGYTF.

The genes are TRBV5-8 and TRBJ2-7; 8 positions agree with TRBD1. The CDR3 covers 12 residues. V lost 1 base to trimming and J lost 6 bases; unmatched junction nucleotides: 0. Germline V gives CDR1 SGHTS, CDR2 YDEGEE. CDR3 nucleotides: TGTGCCAGCAGCTTGACAGGGGGCGAGCAGTACTTC. It specifies CASSLTGGEQYF.

V usage is TRBV25-1 and J usage is TRBJ2-7; D may be TRBD1 (6 bases). The CDR3 has 13 residues. Germline CDR1 MGHDK, CDR2 SYGVNS. Trimming removed 7 bases from V and 5 bases from J, with 15 bases in between. In DNA, the CDR3 is TGTGCCAGCACCAAAACAGGGAACCACGAGCAGTACTTC. Translated: CASTKTGNHEQYF.

The chain couples TRBV4-2 to TRBJ1-5; 7 nucleotides align to TRBD1. The germline CDR1 and CDR2 sequences are LGHNA and YNFKEQ. Germline trimming cut 6 bases from V and 4 bases from J; bases unmatched to any gene: 3. The CDR3 loop spans 13 amino acids. The chain's CDR3 is CASSGTDNQPQHF. CDR3 in DNA: TGTGCCAGCAGTGGGACAGATAATCAGCCCCAGCATTTT.

The chain links TRBV28 to TRBJ1-2; 8 bases line up with TRBD1. CDR3 size: 16 residues. Germline V gene data show CDR1 as MDHEN and CDR2 as SYDVKM. V was pared by 3 bases and J by 2 bases, with 8 bases of the junction left unmatched. CDR3 protein: CASSFGRGRINYGYTF. The CDR3 DNA follows: TGTGCCAGCAGTTTCGGCAGGGGGCGGATAAACTATGGCTACACCTTC.

This chain joins TRBV2 and TRBJ2-2; D remains unclear. This CDR3 has 12 residues. From germline, CDR1 is SNHLY and CDR2 FYNNEI. The V and J ends lost 4 bases and 5 bases respectively, with 5 bases between them. The CDR3 DNA reads TGTGCCAGCAGTGGCACTACCGGGGAGCTGTTTTTT. Protein: CASSGTTGELFF.

This clone was picked up one time. V usage is TRBV28 and J usage is TRBJ1-1; tentatively, D is TRBD1 (5 bases). The CDR3 is made up of 12 amino acids. CDR1 and CDR2 from the germline V gene are MDHEN and SYDVKM. The V end was cut by 5 bases, the J end by 5 bases, with 9 bases between. Here the CDR3 DNA reads TGTGCCAGCAGTACCGGGGGGACTGAAGCTTTCTTT. It translates to CASSTGGTEAFF.

The chain employs TRBV2 and TRBJ2-7; unclear D gene. The CDR3 is 14 amino acids. Trimming removed 4 bases from V and 1 base from J, with 11 bases in between. The germline gives CDR1 SNHLY, CDR2 FYNNEI. Here the CDR3 reads CASSVNRQSYEQYF. CDR3 nucleotides: TGTGCCAGCAGTGTAAACAGACAATCCTACGAGCAGTACTTC.

The chain links TRBV2 to TRBJ2-2; D perhaps matches TRBD1 (7 bases). Germline lookup yields CDR1 SNHLY and CDR2 FYNNEI. Trimming removed 7 bases at V and 4 bases at J, with 22 bases between. The CDR3 is made up of 17 amino acids. The CDR3 spells CASTPEGATAFTGELFF. Written as DNA, the CDR3 is TGTGCCAGCACCCCGGAGGGGGCCACAGCTTTCACCGGGGAGCTGTTTTTT.

The chain is built from TRBV19 and TRBJ1-5; D call uncertain. Germline V CDR1 and CDR2: LNHDA, SQIVND (reference sequence). This CDR3 has 14 amino acids. The ends were cut back, 3 bases at V and 2 bases at J, with 8 bases in the middle. The CDR3 nucleotides read TGTGCCAGTAGTATTGAGGAGGGCAATCAGCCCCAGCATTTT. Protein sequence: CASSIEEGNQPQHF.

A few counts support this clone. The V call is TRBV2, the J call TRBJ2-5; 8 nucleotides align to TRBD1. The CDR3 is 15 amino acids. With 4 bases clipped from V and 5 bases from J, the junction kept 9 bases outside the gene matches. The germline CDR1 and CDR2 sequences are SNHLY and FYNNEI. CDR3 DNA: TGTGCCAGCAGTGTTTCAGGGGGCTTGGTTGAGACCCAGTACTTC. Its translation: CASSVSGGLVETQYF.

The V gene is TRBV5-1, the J gene TRBJ2-7, with 9 bases lining up with TRBD2. The V and J ends lost 0 bases and 2 bases, in that order; junction bases with no gene match: 6. The length of the CDR3 is 16 residues. The germline CDR1 and CDR2 sequences are SGHRS and YFSETQ. The CDR3: CASSLEPAGGPYEQYF. CDR3 in DNA: TGCGCCAGCAGCTTGGAACCAGCGGGGGGTCCCTACGAGCAGTACTTC.

V is TRBV29-1 and J is TRBJ2-3, with D unresolved. Germline CDR1 is SQVTM and CDR2 is ANQGSEA. This CDR3 contains 13 residues. V was clipped by 7 bases and J by 4 bases, with 15 bases between them. This CDR3 reads CSALLSAADTQYF. CDR3 in DNA: TGCAGCGCCTTACTATCCGCCGCAGATACGCAGTATTTT.

The V gene is TRBV7-9, the J gene TRBJ1-5; D is perhaps TRBD1 (6 bases). The CDR3 loop spans 14 amino acids. Germline-derived CDR1 and CDR2 are SEHNR and FQNEAQ (reference sequence). Trimming left V 2 bases short and J 8 bases short, with 13 bases between. The CDR3, as DNA: TGTGCCAGCAGCTTAATGGGGGCTGAAGAGCCCCAGCATTTT. This gives the protein CASSLMGAEEPQHF.

This clone has more than one count but fewer than ten. V gene TRBV19 combines with J gene TRBJ1-6; perhaps TRBD1 as D (6 bases). With 4 bases removed from V and 7 bases from J, the gap between germline ends came to 14 bases. The CDR3 totals 15 residues. Germline loops: CDR1 LNHDA, CDR2 SQIVND (reference sequence). The CDR3 sequence: CASSTSRTANSPLHF. CDR3 sequence (DNA): TGTGCCAGTAGTACTTCTCGGACAGCCAATTCACCCCTCCACTTT.

This CDR3 reads CASSPGLLAGEDNEQFF. The CDR3 DNA sequence: TGTGCCAGCTCACCGGGCTTACTAGCGGGAGAGGACAATGAGCAGTTCTTC. V is TRBV18 and J is TRBJ2-1; 11 bases line up with TRBD2. CDR1 is KGHSH, CDR2 LQKENI, per germline. J was trimmed by 5 bases and V by 3 bases; bases with no gene match: 9. This CDR3 comprises 17 residues.

This clone has just one count. The CDR3 sequence is CASSPTTGSYEQYF. As DNA, the CDR3 is TGTGCCAGCAGCCCAACGACGGGGTCCTACGAGCAGTACTTC. J is TRBJ2-7 and V is TRBV5-4, with D possibly matching TRBD2 (5 bases). The CDR3 has 14 residues. V was cut by 4 bases and J by 1 base, with 12 bases left in between. Looked up from germline, CDR1 is SGHNT and CDR2 is YYREEE (reference sequence).

In the case of this clone: Other DNA sequences in the sample encode the same CDR3. V gene TRBV27 combines with J gene TRBJ1-1; 8 bases agree with TRBD1. CDR1 MNHEY and CDR2 SMNVEV come from the germline V gene (reference sequence). The CDR3 runs to 15 residues. After removal of 2 bases from V and 5 bases from J, the junction contained 7 bases not matched to a gene. The CDR3 spells CASSLVRGRETEAFF. CDR3 nucleotides: TGTGCCAGCAGTTTAGTCAGGGGGCGTGAAACTGAAGCTTTCTTT.

The rearrangement links TRBV25-1 to TRBJ2-5, with D perhaps TRBD2 (6 bases). Trimming removed 3 bases at V and 7 bases at J, with 6 bases between. Germline V gene lookup returns CDR1 MGHDK and CDR2 SYGVNS. The length of the CDR3 is 11 residues. The CDR3 DNA follows: TGTGCCAGCAGTGACGGGGGGACCCAGTACTTC. This encodes CASSDGGTQYF.

The gene calls are TRBV7-8 and TRBJ1-2, with a tentative D call TRBD1 (5 bases). CDR1 and CDR2 (germline): SGHVS, FQNEAQ. The CDR3 has 16 residues. V was pared by 1 base and J by 1 base, with 13 bases between. In DNA, the CDR3 is TGTGCCAGCAGCTTAGATTTCGCAGGGTTTAACTATGGCTACACCTTC. Translating gives CASSLDFAGFNYGYTF.